What follows is one T cell receptor beta chain and its context. This clonotype was counted only a few times. It has no known antigen specificity. Per-nucleotide qualities are absent, and no much larger clonotype sits a single base away. The library came from 5' RACE. The listed sequencing device is Illumina HiSeq 2000. A universal primer binding site was introduced by template switching, and a unique molecular identifier was present in the final cDNA, enabling accurate counting of TCR cDNA molecules. First-strand cDNA for TCR alpha and beta chains was synthesized from specific primers in the conserved constant-segment region. To control for contamination, every cDNA library carried two barcodes: a SMART-Mk sample barcode plus Illumina barcodes. TruSeq adapter sequences, together with Illumina sample barcodes, were added in two successive PCR steps. TCR alpha and beta cDNA libraries were sequenced on the Illumina HiSeq platform with custom primers. The paper's data handling went like this. MiGEC processed the raw reads to extract unique molecular identifiers, while MiXCR was used to determine the CDR3 positions. For each individual, recombination models were inferred using an EM algorithm with the repgenHMM and IGoR tools. The tcR package in R was used for shared clonotype analysis, with sharing normalized by the product of cloneset sizes. Out-of-frame nonproductive sequences were analyzed to study raw recombination free of thymic and clonal selection effects. The public reads were quality trimmed at Q25 with fastp and then assembled into clones with MiXCR by TCRdb, keeping productive beta chains. Rows are combined by CDR3 protein, so each entry shows the most common genes and DNA. The V and J calls were not made by the authors but by TCRdb's processing. In this sample the table shows approximately 600,000 distinct CDR3 sequences, 9.5% to 10% of which occur a single time. Of the sample, roughly 3% falls within the top ten clones.

The germline V end is reduced by 1 base and the J end by 9 bases; junction bases left unmatched: 7. The CDR3 goes from the cysteine to the phenylalanine over 15 residues. Just CDR3 DNA is preserved here, 45 bases in frame from base 1. CDR1 and CDR2, per the germline V gene, are MGHRA and YSYEKL. These data are taken from a study of identical twins (dated by TCRdb to 2016 to 2018). About the full investigation: TCR alpha and beta repertoires from monozygotic twins, unrelated adults of various ages and cord blood were deep-sequenced to test whether fetal clonotypes persist. To rule out contamination, the twin experiments were replicated at different times with different library preparation protocols.

Every donor was a healthy Caucasian. The twin cohort comprised three pairs of female monozygotic twins, all aged roughly 18 to 30 years. RNA for TCR libraries was isolated from peripheral blood mononuclear cells. What the work shows at the level of the full study, not this receptor alone: Zero-insertion analyses could be partly confounded by invariant T cells such as MAIT and iNKT, although diverse VJ usage argued against such confounding for most clonotypes. Recombination models systematically underestimated out-of-frame TCR alpha sharing in monozygotic twins but agreed with sharing between unrelated individuals. Because the same donors could not be followed over many years, the conclusions relied on cross-sectional statistical analysis. Compared with coincidental sharing between unrelated individuals, an excess of low generation-probability sequences was observed among out-of-frame TCR alpha sequences shared between twins. Fewer insertions were carried by abundant cord blood beta clonotypes; a weaker similar trend was observed in young adult naive repertoires, while no such trend was observed in memory repertoires. In beta out-of-frame sequences, excess twin sharing was weaker, because having fewer shared sequences lowered the signal-to-noise ratio.

These data also featured in a second study, about yellow fever vaccine responses in identical twins. According to the second study: The T cell response to vaccination in identical twins was reported by the authors to appear partly convergent and partly personalized. In identical twins, the study followed T cell clones that responded to the vaccine with precision.

The sequenced sample was PBMCs. The rearranged chain carries TRBV4-1 and TRBJ2-1; the central 9 bases match TRBD2. The receptor's source is a woman aged 18 to 35 in good health. The DNA sequence is TGCGCCAGCAGCCAAGGCAGGCCTAGCGGGACTGAGCAGTTCTTC. The resulting protein is CASSQGRPSGTEQFF.